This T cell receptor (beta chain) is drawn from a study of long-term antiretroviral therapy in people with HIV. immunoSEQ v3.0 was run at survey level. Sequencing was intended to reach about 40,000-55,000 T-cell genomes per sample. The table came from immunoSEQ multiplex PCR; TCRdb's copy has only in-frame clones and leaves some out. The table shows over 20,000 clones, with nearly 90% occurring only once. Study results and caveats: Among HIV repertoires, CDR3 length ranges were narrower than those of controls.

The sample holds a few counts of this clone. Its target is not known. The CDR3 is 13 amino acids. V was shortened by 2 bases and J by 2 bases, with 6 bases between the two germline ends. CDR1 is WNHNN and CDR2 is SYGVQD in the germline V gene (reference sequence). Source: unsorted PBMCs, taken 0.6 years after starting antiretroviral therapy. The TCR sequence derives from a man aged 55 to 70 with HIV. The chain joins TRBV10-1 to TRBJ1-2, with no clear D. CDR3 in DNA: TGCGCCAGCAGTGAGGACCGGAACTATGGCTACACCTTC. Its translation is CASSEDRNYGYTF.